This paragraph reports one TCR beta chain. Seattle's cohort entered during active infection and was followed longitudinally. These data come from a study of blood T cell repertoires in COVID-19. Looking at the study overall: Samples taken during acute and convalescent COVID-19 were collected in the United States, Italy and Spain.

How the authors handled the data: Amplification of reference gene primers was used by the study to estimate nucleated cell counts. Only in-frame clones appear in the TCRdb table, and some are missing; sequencing was by immunoSEQ multiplex PCR. Clone size and the V and J calls come from that table; the DNA yielded D and trimming. Counted here are fewer than 450,000 clones, about 91% occurring once; the ten biggest clones make up around an eighth. V was trimmed by 0 bases and J by 8 bases, leaving 6 bases between them. Germline V gene lookup returns CDR1 SGHRS and CDR2 YFSETQ. CDR3 length equals 13 residues.

Material: peripheral blood. The V call is TRBV5-1, the J call TRBJ1-6, with D perhaps TRBD1 (5 bases). The source of this sequence is a woman between 50 and 59 years old with COVID-19, enrolled during active disease. This CDR3 is CASSLARDSPLHF. CDR3 in DNA: TGCGCCAGCAGCTTGGCCAGGGATTCACCCCTCCACTTT.